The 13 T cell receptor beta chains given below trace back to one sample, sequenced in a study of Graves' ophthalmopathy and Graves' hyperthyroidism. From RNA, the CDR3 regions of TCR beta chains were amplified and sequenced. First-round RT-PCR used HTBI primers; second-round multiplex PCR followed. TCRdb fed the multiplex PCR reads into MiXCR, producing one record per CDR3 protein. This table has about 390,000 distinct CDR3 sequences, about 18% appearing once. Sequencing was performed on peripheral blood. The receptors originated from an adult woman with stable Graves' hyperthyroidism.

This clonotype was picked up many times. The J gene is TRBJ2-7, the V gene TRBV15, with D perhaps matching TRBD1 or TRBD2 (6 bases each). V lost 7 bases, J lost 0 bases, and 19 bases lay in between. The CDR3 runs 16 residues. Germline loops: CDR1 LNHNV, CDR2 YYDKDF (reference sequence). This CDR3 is CATISTGAGPSYEQYF. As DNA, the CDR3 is TGTGCCACCATCTCGACGGGGGCGGGACCCTCCTACGAGCAGTACTTC.

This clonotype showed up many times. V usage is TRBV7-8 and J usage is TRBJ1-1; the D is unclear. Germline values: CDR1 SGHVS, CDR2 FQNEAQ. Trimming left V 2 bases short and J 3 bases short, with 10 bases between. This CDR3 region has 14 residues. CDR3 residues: CASSLLSRYTEAFF. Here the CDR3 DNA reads TGTGCCAGCAGCTTACTTAGCAGGTACACTGAAGCTTTCTTT.

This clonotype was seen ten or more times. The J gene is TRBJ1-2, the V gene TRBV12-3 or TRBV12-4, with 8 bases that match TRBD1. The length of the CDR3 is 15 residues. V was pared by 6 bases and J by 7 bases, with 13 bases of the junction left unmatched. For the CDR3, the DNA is TGTGCCAGCAGCTCCGCCGGGACAGGCGTCTCTGGCTACACCTTC. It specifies CASSSAGTGVSGYTF.

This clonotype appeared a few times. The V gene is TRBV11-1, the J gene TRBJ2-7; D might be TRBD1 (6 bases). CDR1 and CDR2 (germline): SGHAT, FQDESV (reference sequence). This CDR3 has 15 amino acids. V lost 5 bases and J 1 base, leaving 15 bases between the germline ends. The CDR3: CASSPYREVSYEQYF. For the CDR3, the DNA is TGTGCCAGCAGCCCATACAGGGAAGTTTCCTACGAGCAGTACTTC. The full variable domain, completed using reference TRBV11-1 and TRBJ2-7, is EAEVAQSPRYKITEKSQAVAFWCDPISGHATLYWYRQILGQGPELLVQFQDESVVDDSQLPKDRFSAERLKGVDSTLKIQPAELGDSAMYLCASSPYREVSYEQYFGPGTRLTVT.

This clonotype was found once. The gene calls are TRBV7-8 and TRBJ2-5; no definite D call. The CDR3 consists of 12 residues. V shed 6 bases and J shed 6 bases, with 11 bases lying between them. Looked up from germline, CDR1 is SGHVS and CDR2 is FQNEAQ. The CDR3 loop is CASSSSTKTQYF. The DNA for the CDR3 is TGTGCCAGCAGTTCCTCTACGAAGACCCAGTACTTC.

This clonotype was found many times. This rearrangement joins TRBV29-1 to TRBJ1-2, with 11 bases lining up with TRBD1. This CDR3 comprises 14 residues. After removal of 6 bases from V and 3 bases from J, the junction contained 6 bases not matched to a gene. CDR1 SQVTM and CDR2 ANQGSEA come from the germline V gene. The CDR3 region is CSVTGTGGDYGYTF. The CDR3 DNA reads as TGCAGCGTCACGGGGACAGGGGGTGACTATGGCTACACCTTC.

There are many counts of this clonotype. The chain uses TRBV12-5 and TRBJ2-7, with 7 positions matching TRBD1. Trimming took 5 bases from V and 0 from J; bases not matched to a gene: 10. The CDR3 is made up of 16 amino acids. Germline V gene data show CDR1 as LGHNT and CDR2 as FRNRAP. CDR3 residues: CASGANQGVSSYEQYF. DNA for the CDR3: TGTGCTAGTGGTGCCAATCAGGGGGTGAGCTCCTACGAGCAGTACTTC.

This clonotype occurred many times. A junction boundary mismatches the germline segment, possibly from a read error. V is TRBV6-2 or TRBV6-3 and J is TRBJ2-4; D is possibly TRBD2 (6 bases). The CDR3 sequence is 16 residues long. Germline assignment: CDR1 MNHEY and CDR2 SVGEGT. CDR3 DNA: TGTGCCAGCAGTGGCGGAGGGAGAGGGGCCAAAAACATTAAGTACTTC. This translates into CASSGGGRGAKNIKYF.

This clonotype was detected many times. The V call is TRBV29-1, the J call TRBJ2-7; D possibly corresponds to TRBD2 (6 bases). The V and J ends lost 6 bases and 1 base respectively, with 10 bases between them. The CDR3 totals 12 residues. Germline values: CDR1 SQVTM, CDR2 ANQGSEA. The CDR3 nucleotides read TGCAGCGTCGCGGAGGGTTCCTACGAGCAGTACTTC. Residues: CSVAEGSYEQYF.

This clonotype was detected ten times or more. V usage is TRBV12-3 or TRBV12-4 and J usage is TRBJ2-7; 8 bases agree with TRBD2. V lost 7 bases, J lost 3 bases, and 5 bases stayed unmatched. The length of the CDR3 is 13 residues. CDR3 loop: CASTYSGNYEQYF. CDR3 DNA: TGTGCCAGCACCTATAGCGGGAACTACGAGCAGTACTTC.

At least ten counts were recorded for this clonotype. The DNA of the CDR3 is TGTGCCAGCAGTTTCACGGGGGACTATGGCTACACCTTC. It codes for CASSFTGDYGYTF. The chain is built from TRBV27 and TRBJ1-2, with TRBD1 as a possible D gene (5 bases). Trimming removed 3 bases from V and 3 bases from J, with 8 bases in between. This CDR3 is built from 13 residues. Looked up from germline, CDR1 is MNHEY and CDR2 is SMNVEV (reference sequence).

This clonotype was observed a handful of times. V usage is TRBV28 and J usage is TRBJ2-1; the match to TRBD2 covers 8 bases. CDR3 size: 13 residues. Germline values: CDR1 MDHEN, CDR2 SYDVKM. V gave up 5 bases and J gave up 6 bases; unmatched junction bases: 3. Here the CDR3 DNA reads TGTGCCAGCAGTCGGGAGGGCCTCAATGAGCAGTTCTTC. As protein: CASSREGLNEQFF.

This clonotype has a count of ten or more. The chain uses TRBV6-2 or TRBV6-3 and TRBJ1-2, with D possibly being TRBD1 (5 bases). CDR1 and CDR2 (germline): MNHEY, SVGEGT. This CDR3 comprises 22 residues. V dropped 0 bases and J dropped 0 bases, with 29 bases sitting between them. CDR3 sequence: CASSYSNPLLLVGTNPNYGYTF. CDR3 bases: TGTGCCAGCAGTTACTCCAACCCGCTATTATTGGTAGGGACCAACCCTAACTATGGCTACACCTTC.